The 19 T cell receptor beta chains below were found in one sample sequenced in a study of shared clonotypes between healthy human individuals. Profiling relied on immunoSEQ multiplex PCR, and the TCRdb table lists in-frame clones only, not all of them. The sample has millions of clones; 90% to 95% are singletons. The sequenced sample consisted of naive CD4+ T cells sorted from blood. The subset denotes: CD45RA+ positively selected. These receptors were collected from a man younger than 35 in good health.

The chain employs TRBV6-5 and TRBJ2-7; 8 bases match TRBD2. This CDR3 comprises 11 residues. Germline V gene data show CDR1 as MNHEY and CDR2 as SVGAGI. With 11 bases clipped from V and 7 bases from J, the junction kept 7 bases outside the gene matches. CDR3 sequence: CAVRGAREQYF. In DNA form, the CDR3 reads TGTGCCGTGCGGGGGGCGAGGGAGCAGTACTTC.

This chain uses TRBV5-1 with TRBJ2-2; D possibly uses TRBD1 or TRBD2 (5 bases each). V was cut by 4 bases and J by 6 bases, with 16 bases left in between. Germline loops: CDR1 SGHRS, CDR2 YFSETQ. This CDR3 comprises 15 residues. The CDR3 DNA reads as TGCGCCAGCAGCCTCGGGACCGCCTCTCCCGGGGAGCTGTTTTTT. Translated: CASSLGTASPGELFF. Full variable domain (outside the CDR3, taken from reference TRBV5-1 and TRBJ2-2): KAGVTQTPRYLIKTRGQQVTLSCSPISGHRSVSWYQQTPGQGLQFLFEYFSETQRNKGNFPGRFSGRQFSNSRSEMNVSTLELGDSALYLCASSLGTASPGELFFGEGSRLTVL.

The rearrangement joins TRBV6-1 to TRBJ1-6; D gene ambiguous. CDR3 length: 15 residues. Germline CDR1 is MNHNS and CDR2 is SASEGT. The V and J ends lost 6 bases and 7 bases respectively, with 16 bases between them. In DNA, the CDR3 is TGTGCCAGCAGCCTGGACGGTCTAAAAAATTCACCCCTCCACTTT. Its translation: CASSLDGLKNSPLHF.

The chain has TRBV7-8 and TRBJ1-5, with 9 bases that match TRBD1. V lost 3 bases, J lost 3 bases, and 6 bases stayed unmatched. The CDR3 covers 16 residues. Germline V CDR1 and CDR2: SGHVS, FQNEAQ. The CDR3 here is CASSLGQGRVNQPQHF. The CDR3 coding sequence is TGTGCCAGCAGCTTGGGACAGGGAAGAGTCAATCAGCCCCAGCATTTT.

The chain couples TRBV6-5 to TRBJ1-4; maybe TRBD1 (5 bases). Between the trimmed V and J ends, which lost 4 bases and 4 bases, there was a span of 13 bases. Germline V gene lookup returns CDR1 MNHEY and CDR2 SVGAGI. The CDR3 consists of 15 residues. CDR3 region: CASSSGTVDNEKLFF. In DNA, the CDR3 is TGTGCCAGCAGTTCCGGGACGGTCGATAATGAAAAACTGTTTTTT.

This clone appeared a single time. This chain connects TRBV5-1 to TRBJ2-1; 10 nucleotides match TRBD2. Germline loops: CDR1 SGHRS, CDR2 YFSETQ. Germline trimming cut 5 bases from V and 0 bases from J; bases unmatched to any gene: 5. The CDR3 contains 16 residues. CDR3 nucleotide sequence: TGCGCCAGCAGGACTAGCGGGTCGAGCTCCTACAATGAGCAGTTCTTC. Translating gives CASRTSGSSSYNEQFF. The variable domain in full, completed from reference TRBV5-1 and TRBJ2-1, reads KAGVTQTPRYLIKTRGQQVTLSCSPISGHRSVSWYQQTPGQGLQFLFEYFSETQRNKGNFPGRFSGRQFSNSRSEMNVSTLELGDSALYLCASRTSGSSSYNEQFFGPGTRLTVL.

The chain uses TRBV6-6 and TRBJ1-6; D perhaps matches TRBD1 (6 bases). CDR3 length equals 15 residues. Germline lookup yields CDR1 MNHNY and CDR2 SVGAGI (reference sequence). V was clipped by 2 bases and J by 8 bases, with 13 bases between them. CDR3 amino acids: CASSYLQGWDSPLHF. In nucleotides, the CDR3 is TGTGCCAGCAGTTACCTACAGGGATGGGATTCACCCCTCCACTTT.

The chain joins TRBV6-5 to TRBJ1-2; D is ambiguous. The CDR3 contains 13 residues. V gave up 6 bases and J gave up 0 bases, with 8 bases separating them. The germline V gene encodes CDR1 MNHEY and CDR2 SVGAGI. In DNA form, the CDR3 reads TGTGCCAGCAGACCGGCAGCTAACTATGGCTACACCTTC. This encodes CASRPAANYGYTF.

This chain connects TRBV5-1 to TRBJ2-7; 9 positions agree with TRBD1. V was clipped by 0 bases and J by 3 bases; unmatched bases: 7. Germline V gene data show CDR1 as SGHRS and CDR2 as YFSETQ. This CDR3 contains 16 residues. The CDR3 nucleotides are TGCGCCAGCAGCTTGGAGCCAGACAGGGGGTACTACGAGCAGTACTTC. Its protein is CASSLEPDRGYYEQYF.

J is TRBJ2-1 and V is TRBV7-3; 9 bases fit TRBD2. This CDR3 spans 15 amino acids. V shed 1 base and J 6 bases; nucleotides not matched to a gene: 4. Germline loops: CDR1 SGHTA, CDR2 FQGTGA. For the CDR3, the DNA is TGTGCCAGCAGCTTAAGCGGGGGGGCCCGCAATGAGCAGTTCTTC. This gives the protein CASSLSGGARNEQFF.

This clone was seen once. The chain uses TRBV6-1 and TRBJ1-6; D is uncertain. CDR3 length: 15 residues. Germline lookup yields CDR1 MNHNS and CDR2 SASEGT. V dropped 1 base and J dropped 7 bases, with 11 bases sitting between them. This CDR3 reads CASSEVKTGNSPLHF. The DNA for the CDR3 is TGTGCCAGCAGTGAAGTGAAGACGGGGAATTCACCCCTCCACTTT.

The chain links TRBV28 to TRBJ2-5; the D call may be TRBD1 or TRBD2 (6 bases each). The CDR3 extends over 13 amino acids. Per germline, CDR1 MDHEN and CDR2 SYDVKM. Deletions cut 8 bases from V and 5 bases from J, with 15 bases between. CDR3 nucleotides: TGTGCCAGCCTTGTGGGGGGCGGGGAGACCCAGTACTTC. Encoded protein: CASLVGGGETQYF.

The chain couples TRBV6-6 to TRBJ2-5; 14 bases align to TRBD2. V dropped 2 bases and J dropped 4; count of bases not matched to a gene: 3. Germline V gives CDR1 MNHNY, CDR2 SVGAGI (reference sequence). The CDR3 spans 16 residues. In nucleotides, the CDR3 is TGTGCCAGCAGTTACACAGGGACTAGCGGGGGAGAGACCCAGTACTTC. Residues: CASSYTGTSGGETQYF.

This rearrangement joins TRBV6-5 to TRBJ1-2, with no clear D. The CDR3 is made up of 13 amino acids. The V and J ends lost 5 bases and 4 bases respectively, with 11 bases between them. CDR1 and CDR2 from the germline V gene are MNHEY and SVGAGI. DNA of the CDR3: TGTGCCAGCAGTCGAGACGTCCGCTATGGCTACACCTTC. Amino acid sequence: CASSRDVRYGYTF.

Comment on this clone: With a much larger clone just one base away, this may be a read error. This sample also contains other DNA sequences that code for the same CDR3. V usage is TRBV7-2 and J usage is TRBJ2-7; D may be TRBD1 (5 bases). Germline V gene sequence: CDR1 SGHTA, CDR2 FQGNSA. The CDR3 contains 13 residues. Trimming took off 1 base at V and 2 bases at J, with 6 bases between the two ends. This CDR3 reads CASSLGQPYEQYF. CDR3 DNA sequence: TGTGCCAGCAGCTTAGGACAGCCCTACGAGCAGTACTTC.

The chain couples TRBV7-9 to TRBJ1-1; D is uncertain. The germline V and J ends were trimmed by 5 bases and 9 bases, with 10 bases remaining between them. The CDR3 spans 11 residues. Germline CDR1 SEHNR, CDR2 FQNEAQ (reference sequence). The CDR3 sequence: CASSLAGKAFF. The CDR3, as DNA: TGTGCCAGCAGCCTGGCGGGGAAAGCTTTCTTT. The whole variable domain, remainder taken from reference TRBV7-9 and TRBJ1-1, is DTGVSQNPRHKITKRGQNVTFRCDPISEHNRLYWYRQTLGQGPEFLTYFQNEAQLEKSRLLSDRFSAERPKGSFSTLEIQRTEQGDSAMYLCASSLAGKAFFGQGTRLTVV.

V and J are TRBV6-1 and TRBJ1-1; D unresolved. The CDR3 is made up of 15 amino acids. Trimming stripped 4 bases from V and 0 bases from J, with 12 bases between. Germline V gives CDR1 MNHNS, CDR2 SASEGT. CDR3 residues: CASSVGWALNTEAFF. The CDR3 nucleotides read TGTGCCAGCAGTGTCGGGTGGGCTTTGAACACTGAAGCTTTCTTT.

Concerning this clone itself: Other nucleotide sequences from this sample produce the same CDR3. The chain links TRBV2 to TRBJ1-3, with D perhaps matching TRBD1 (6 bases). The germline gives CDR1 SNHLY, CDR2 FYNNEI. The CDR3 totals 16 residues. Trimming left V 1 base short and J 0 bases short, with 10 bases between. This CDR3 reads CASSEVYRDSGNTIYF. Written as DNA, the CDR3 is TGTGCCAGCAGTGAAGTCTACAGGGACTCTGGAAACACCATATATTTT.

V and J are TRBV11-2 and TRBJ2-1, with 8 bases that match TRBD2. Unmatched junction bases numbered 10, after V lost 5 bases and J lost 7 bases. CDR1 is SGHAT and CDR2 is FQNNGV in the germline V gene. The CDR3 spans 15 residues. CDR3 residues: CASSLTSGGRNEQFF. DNA for the CDR3: TGTGCCAGCAGCCTAACTAGCGGTGGACGAAATGAGCAGTTCTTC.